This TCR beta chain was profiled in a study of blood T cells in healthy people across ages. Study-wide results and caveats: Among long-lived donors, naive CD4+ cells were more numerous and diversity higher than in aged donors.

As concerns this clonotype: Its specificity is not known.

Next came a second PCR, run for about 6 to 11 cycles, which used a sample-barcoded 5' primer along with a J-beta primer mix. TCRdb called the 5' RACE reads again in MiXCR, with one record for every CDR3 protein. Of nearly 800,000 distinct CDR3 sequences in the sample, 20% to 30% were seen once. Germline CDR1 and CDR2: SEHNR and FQNEAQ (reference sequence). This CDR3 spans 12 amino acids. V gave up 8 bases and J gave up 0 bases, with 8 bases separating them. Separately, the same data were catalogued under a study of T cells of mothers and their children. That report notes: From each mother came over 8.5 million TCR beta CDR3 reads, and from each child came 3 million to 3.5 million. For unrelated pairs as for related ones, thymic selection shapes TCR recombination output similarly.

This clonotype was obtained from a boy between 10 and 17 years old in good health. The sequencing input was blood. The rearrangement joins TRBV7-9 to TRBJ2-7; D may be TRBD1 or TRBD2 (5 bases each). The CDR3 reads CASDGGSYEQYF. The CDR3 bases are TGTGCCAGCGATGGGGGCTCCTACGAGCAGTACTTC.